This T cell receptor (beta chain) comes out of a study of blood T cells in healthy people across ages. The study's findings and limits: Estimated diversity that came from one million T cells was considered an underestimate. Conclusively comparing naive with antigen-experienced cells was impossible with unsorted PBMCs.

PBMCs were isolated at a quantity of at least 7 million per sample. The germline V gene has CDR1 DFQATT and CDR2 SNEGSKA (reference sequence). This CDR3 is 15 amino acids long. V dropped 5 bases and J dropped 6 bases, with 20 bases sitting between them. In regard to this clonotype: The antigen is undetermined.

Then a second PCR, running about 6 to 12 cycles, was carried out with a sample-barcoded 5' primer and a J-beta primer mix. Each CDR3 protein is one row after TCRdb ran MiXCR on the 5' RACE reads. The sample comprises approximately 830,000 distinct CDR3 sequences, 55% to 65% of which are singletons, and about 30% rests with the top ten. V and J are TRBV20-1 and TRBJ2-1; D call uncertain. The TCR was taken from a man aged 25 to 40 in good health. The sequencing sample was made of blood. The CDR3 loop is CSADGNRGRGNEQFF. CDR3 coding DNA: TGCAGTGCTGATGGAAATCGAGGCCGCGGCAATGAGCAGTTCTTC.